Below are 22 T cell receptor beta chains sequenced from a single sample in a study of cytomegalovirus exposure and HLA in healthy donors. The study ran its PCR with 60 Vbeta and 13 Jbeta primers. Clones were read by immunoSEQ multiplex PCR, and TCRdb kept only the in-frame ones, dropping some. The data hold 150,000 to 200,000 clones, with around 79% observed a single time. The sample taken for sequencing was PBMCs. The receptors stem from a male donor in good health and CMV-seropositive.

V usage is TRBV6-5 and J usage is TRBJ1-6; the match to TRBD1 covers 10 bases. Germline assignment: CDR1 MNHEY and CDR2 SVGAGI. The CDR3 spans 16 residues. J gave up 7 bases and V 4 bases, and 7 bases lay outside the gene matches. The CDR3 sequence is CASSSPGQGGNSPLHF. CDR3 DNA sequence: TGTGCCAGCAGTTCGCCCGGACAGGGGGGGAATTCACCCCTCCACTTT.

The CDR3 here is CATSGAGRYEQYF. The CDR3 bases are TGTGCCACCTCCGGGGCGGGACGATACGAGCAGTACTTC. The J gene is TRBJ2-7, the V gene TRBV7-8; D is perhaps TRBD2 (6 bases). CDR3 length equals 13 residues. Germline values: CDR1 SGHVS, CDR2 FQNEAQ. V lost 10 bases and J 4 bases, leaving 17 bases between the germline ends.

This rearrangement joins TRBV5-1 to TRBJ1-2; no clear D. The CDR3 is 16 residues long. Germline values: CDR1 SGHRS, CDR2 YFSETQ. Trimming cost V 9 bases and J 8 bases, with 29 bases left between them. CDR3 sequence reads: CATTSGYASTGGGYTF. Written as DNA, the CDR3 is TGCGCCACCACTAGCGGCTACGCTTCAACTGGCGGGGGCTACACCTTC.

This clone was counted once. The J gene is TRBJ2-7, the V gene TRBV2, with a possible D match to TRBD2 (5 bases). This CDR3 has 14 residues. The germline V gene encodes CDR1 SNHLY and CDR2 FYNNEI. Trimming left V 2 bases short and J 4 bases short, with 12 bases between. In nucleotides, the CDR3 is TGTGCCAGCAGTGAACGAGGAGGAGGATACGAGCAGTACTTC. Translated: CASSERGGGYEQYF. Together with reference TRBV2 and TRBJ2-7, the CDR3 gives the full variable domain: EPEVTQTPSHQVTQMGQEVILRCVPISNHLYFYWYRQILGQKVEFLVSFYNNEISEKSEIFDDQFSVERPDGSNFTLKIRSTKLEDSAMYFCASSERGGGYEQYFGPGTRLTVT.

The CDR3 bases are TGTGCCAGTAGCACCCTTGACAGGGACTATGGCTACACCTTC. Amino acid sequence: CASSTLDRDYGYTF. The rearrangement links TRBV19 to TRBJ1-2; TRBD1 agrees at 7 bases. Germline lookup yields CDR1 LNHDA and CDR2 SQIVND (reference sequence). There are 14 residues in the CDR3. Losses at the gene ends were 6 bases for V and 3 bases for J; bases not matched to a gene: 7.

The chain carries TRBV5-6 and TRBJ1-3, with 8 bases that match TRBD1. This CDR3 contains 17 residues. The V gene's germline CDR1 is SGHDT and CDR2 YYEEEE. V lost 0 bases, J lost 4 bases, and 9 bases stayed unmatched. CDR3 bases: TGTGCCAGCAGCTTGGATCGGGCAGGGGGCGCAGGAAACACCATATATTTT. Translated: CASSLDRAGGAGNTIYF. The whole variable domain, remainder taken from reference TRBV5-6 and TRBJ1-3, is DAGVTQSPTHLIKTRGQQVTLRCSPKSGHDTVSWYQQALGQGPQFIFQYYEEEERQRGNFPDRFSGHQFPNYSSELNVNALLLGDSALYLCASSLDRAGGAGNTIYFGEGSWLTVV.

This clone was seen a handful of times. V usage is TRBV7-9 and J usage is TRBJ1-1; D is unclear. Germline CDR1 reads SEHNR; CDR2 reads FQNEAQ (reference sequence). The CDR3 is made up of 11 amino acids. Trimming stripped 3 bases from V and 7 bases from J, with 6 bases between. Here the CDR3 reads CASSLTGEAFF. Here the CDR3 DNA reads TGTGCCAGCAGCTTGACTGGTGAAGCTTTCTTT.

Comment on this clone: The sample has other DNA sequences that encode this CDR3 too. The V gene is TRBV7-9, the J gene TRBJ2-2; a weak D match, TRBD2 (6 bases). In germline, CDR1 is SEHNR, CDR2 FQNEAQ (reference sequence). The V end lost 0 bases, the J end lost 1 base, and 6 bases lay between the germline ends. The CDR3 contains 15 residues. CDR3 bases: TGTGCCAGCAGCTTAGCGGGAGGGAACACCGGGGAGCTGTTTTTT. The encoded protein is CASSLAGGNTGELFF. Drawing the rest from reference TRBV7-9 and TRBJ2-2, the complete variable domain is DTGVSQNPRHKITKRGQNVTFRCDPISEHNRLYWYRQTLGQGPEFLTYFQNEAQLEKSRLLSDRFSAERPKGSFSTLEIQRTEQGDSAMYLCASSLAGGNTGELFFGEGSRLTVL.

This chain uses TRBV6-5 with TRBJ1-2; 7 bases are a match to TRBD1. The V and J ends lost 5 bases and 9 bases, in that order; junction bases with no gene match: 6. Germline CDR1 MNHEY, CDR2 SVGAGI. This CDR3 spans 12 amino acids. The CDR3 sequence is CASSQDRSCYTF. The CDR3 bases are TGTGCCAGCAGTCAGGACAGGAGCTGCTACACCTTC.

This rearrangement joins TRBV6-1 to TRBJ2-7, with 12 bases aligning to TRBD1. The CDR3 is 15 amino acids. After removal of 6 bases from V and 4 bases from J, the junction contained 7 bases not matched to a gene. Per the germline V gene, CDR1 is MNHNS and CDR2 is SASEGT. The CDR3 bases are TGTGCCAGCAGGAGACTGGGACAGGGGGCGTACGAGCAGTACTTC. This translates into CASRRLGQGAYEQYF.

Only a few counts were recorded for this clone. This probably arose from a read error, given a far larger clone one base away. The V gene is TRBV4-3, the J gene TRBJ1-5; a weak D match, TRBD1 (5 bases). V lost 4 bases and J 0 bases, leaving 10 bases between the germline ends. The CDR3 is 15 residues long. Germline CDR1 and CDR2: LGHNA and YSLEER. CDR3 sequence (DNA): TGCGCCAGCAGCCGGTGGGGGGATAGCAATCAGCCCCAGCATTTT. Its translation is CASSRWGDSNQPQHF.

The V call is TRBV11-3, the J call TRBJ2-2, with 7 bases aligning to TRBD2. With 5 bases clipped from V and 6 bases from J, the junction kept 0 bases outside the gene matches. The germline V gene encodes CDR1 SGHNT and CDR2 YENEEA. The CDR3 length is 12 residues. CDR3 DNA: TGTGCCAGCAGCCGGGGGGCCGGGGAGCTGTTTTTT. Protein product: CASSRGAGELFF. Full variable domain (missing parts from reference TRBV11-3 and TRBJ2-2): EAGVVQSPRYKIIEKKQPVAFWCNPISGHNTLYWYLQNLGQGPELLIRYENEEAVDDSQLPKDRFSAERLKGVDSTLKIQPAELGDSAVYLCASSRGAGELFFGEGSRLTVL.

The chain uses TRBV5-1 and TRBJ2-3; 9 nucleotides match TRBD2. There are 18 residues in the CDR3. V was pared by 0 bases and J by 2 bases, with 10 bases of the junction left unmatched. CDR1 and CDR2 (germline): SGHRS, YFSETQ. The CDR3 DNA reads TGCGCCAGCAGCTTGGAGGGGGCTAGCGGGGATTACACAGATACGCAGTATTTT. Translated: CASSLEGASGDYTDTQYF.

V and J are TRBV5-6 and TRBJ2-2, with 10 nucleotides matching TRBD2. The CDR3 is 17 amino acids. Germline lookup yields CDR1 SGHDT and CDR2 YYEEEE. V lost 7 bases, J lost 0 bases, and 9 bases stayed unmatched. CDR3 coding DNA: TGTGCCAGCTCCGAGGGTCTAGCGGGGGCGAACACCGGGGAGCTGTTTTTT. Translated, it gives CASSEGLAGANTGELFF.

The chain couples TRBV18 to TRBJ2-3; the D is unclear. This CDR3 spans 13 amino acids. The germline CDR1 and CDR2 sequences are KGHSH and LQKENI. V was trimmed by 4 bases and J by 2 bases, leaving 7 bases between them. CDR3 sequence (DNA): TGTGCCAGCTCACTCCCCTCCACAGATACGCAGTATTTT. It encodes CASSLPSTDTQYF.

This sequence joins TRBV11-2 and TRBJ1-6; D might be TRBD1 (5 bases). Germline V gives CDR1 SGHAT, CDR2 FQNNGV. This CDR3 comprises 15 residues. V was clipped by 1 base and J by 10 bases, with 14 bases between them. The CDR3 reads CASSLVTGSRSPLHF. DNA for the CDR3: TGTGCCAGCAGCTTAGTTACAGGTTCAAGGTCACCCCTCCACTTT. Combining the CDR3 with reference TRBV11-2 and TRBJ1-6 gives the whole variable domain EAGVAQSPRYKIIEKRQSVAFWCNPISGHATLYWYQQILGQGPKLLIQFQNNGVVDDSQLPKDRFSAERLKGVDSTLKIQPAKLEDSAVYLCASSLVTGSRSPLHFGNGTRLTVT.

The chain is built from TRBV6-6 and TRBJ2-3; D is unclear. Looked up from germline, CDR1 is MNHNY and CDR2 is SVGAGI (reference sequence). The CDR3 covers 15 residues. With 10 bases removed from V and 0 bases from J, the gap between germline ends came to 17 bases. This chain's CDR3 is CATEPGGTSTDTQYF. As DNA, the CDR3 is TGTGCCACCGAGCCCGGCGGAACTAGCACAGATACGCAGTATTTT.

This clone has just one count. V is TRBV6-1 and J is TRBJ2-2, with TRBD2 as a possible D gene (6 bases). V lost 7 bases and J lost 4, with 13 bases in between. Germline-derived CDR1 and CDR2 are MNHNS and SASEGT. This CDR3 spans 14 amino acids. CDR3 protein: CASNWAGTTGELFF. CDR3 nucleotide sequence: TGTGCCAGCAATTGGGCGGGGACCACCGGGGAGCTGTTTTTT.

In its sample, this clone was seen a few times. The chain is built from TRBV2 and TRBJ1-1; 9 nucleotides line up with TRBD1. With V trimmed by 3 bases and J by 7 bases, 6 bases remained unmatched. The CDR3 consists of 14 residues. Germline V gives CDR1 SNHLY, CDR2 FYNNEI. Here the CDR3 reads CASSDNRGQDEAFF. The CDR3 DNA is TGTGCCAGCAGTGATAACAGGGGGCAAGATGAAGCTTTCTTT.

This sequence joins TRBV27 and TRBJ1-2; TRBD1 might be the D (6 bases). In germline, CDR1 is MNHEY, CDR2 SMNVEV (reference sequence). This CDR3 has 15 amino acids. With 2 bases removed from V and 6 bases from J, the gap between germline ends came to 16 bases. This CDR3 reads CASSLRGRAGNGYTF. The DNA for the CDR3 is TGTGCCAGCAGTTTAAGGGGGAGGGCGGGTAATGGCTACACCTTC.

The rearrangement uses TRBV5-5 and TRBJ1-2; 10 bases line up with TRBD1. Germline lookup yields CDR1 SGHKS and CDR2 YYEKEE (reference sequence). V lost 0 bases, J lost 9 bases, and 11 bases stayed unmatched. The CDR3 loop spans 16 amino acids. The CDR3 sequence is CASSLGPGTGVLSYTF. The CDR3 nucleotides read TGTGCCAGCAGCTTGGGTCCCGGGACAGGGGTTTTAAGCTACACCTTC.

CDR3 sequence reads: CASSYDGASNSPLHF. The CDR3 coding sequence is TGTGCCAGCAGTTACGATGGAGCTTCTAATTCACCCCTCCACTTT. The chain employs TRBV6-5 and TRBJ1-6; D ambiguous. CDR3 length: 15 amino acids. Trimming cost V 2 bases and J 6 bases, with 11 bases left between them. The germline V gene encodes CDR1 MNHEY and CDR2 SVGAGI.